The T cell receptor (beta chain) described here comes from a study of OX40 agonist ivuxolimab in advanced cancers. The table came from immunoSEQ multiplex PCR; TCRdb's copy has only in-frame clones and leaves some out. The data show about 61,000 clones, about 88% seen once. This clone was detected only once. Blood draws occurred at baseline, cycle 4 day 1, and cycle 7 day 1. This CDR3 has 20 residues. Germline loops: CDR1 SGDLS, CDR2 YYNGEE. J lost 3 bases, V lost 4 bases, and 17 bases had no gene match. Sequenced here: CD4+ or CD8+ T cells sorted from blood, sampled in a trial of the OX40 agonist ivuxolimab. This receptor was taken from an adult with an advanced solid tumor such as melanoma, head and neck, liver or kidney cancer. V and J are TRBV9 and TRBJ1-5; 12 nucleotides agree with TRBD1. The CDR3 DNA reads TGTGCCAGCAGCACCCCAAAATCCGGGACAGGGGGCGCCTCCAATCAGCCCCAGCATTTT. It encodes CASSTPKSGTGGASNQPQHF.